This T cell receptor (beta chain) was captured by sequencing in a study of T cell responses to AZD1222 COVID-19 vaccine listed by TCRdb under 2021. In the study overall: Because spike-specific TCR depth and breadth did not differ between the two schedules, AZD1222 recipients who got a second dose at roughly 4 weeks were pooled with those who got a second dose at roughly 12 weeks. A total of 233 trial participants underwent TCR sequencing, of whom 207 had received two doses of AZD1222 and around 25 had received two doses of the MenACWY control vaccine. Enrollment into the trials was organized by age into subgroups of 18-55, 56-69 and 70-plus years, and those subgroups contained roughly 160, 29 and 62 TCR-sequenced participants, respectively. The paper as a whole reports these results and caveats: Only five to seven AZD1222 recipients were SARS-CoV-2 seropositive at baseline, limiting conclusions about previously exposed vaccinees. The vaccine-associated CD4 TCRs covered the entire spike protein, and the dominant responses fell in regions 160-218 and 743-854. In the small 56-69-year group, the increase in depth fell short of significance, most likely because of low power. After two AZD1222 doses, spike-specific TCR breadth and depth were significantly higher than at day 0 and than in MenACWY recipients. Most participants were white British and females outnumbered males, and the authors suggested that clonal diversity may have been underestimated. Nearly half of unique spike-specific TCRs reportedly recognized epitopes outside regions mutated in the B.1.351 and B.1.1.7 variants. Because no samples from the day 14 peak response were available, repertoires could be characterized only after the peak T cell response.

The cysteine opens and the phenylalanine closes a CDR3 of 14 amino acids. The sequence is cut down to CDR3 DNA, 42 bases in frame from base 1. Relative to germline, V is missing 4 bases and J is missing 11 bases, with 10 bases of the junction outside any gene match. Taken from the germline V gene, the CDR1 and CDR2 loops are SGDLS and YYNGEE. This clone was picked up a small number of times. What antigen it recognizes has not been identified. Qualities for individual bases were not recorded, and no much larger clone is one base off. The CDR3 regions of human TCRbeta chains were analyzed by immunosequencing. Turning to the authors' computational methods: TCRs in the repertoires were matched against a reference library of SARS-CoV-2-specific TCRs that had been generated with the MIRA antigen-specificity platform. Breadth meant the fraction of unique TCRs that were SARS-CoV-2-associated, whereas depth meant the fraction of total T cells that were SARS-CoV-2-associated. Using the MIRA data, each spike-specific TCR was assigned both to the spike region to which the TCR was reactive and to a CD4 or CD8 class. Log10-transformed breadth and depth values were compared by one-way ANOVA with Sidak's multiple comparisons tests. Not all clones reach the TCRdb copy of this immuneACCESS table, which keeps in-frame sequences only. Checked studies attribute under half of the gap to unresolved V genes and leave the rest unexplained. V and J calls and clone size follow that table, whereas D and trimming were derived from the DNA. The sample table lists roughly 120,000 clones, around 89% of them with a count of one. About 1.6% of the sample goes to the ten largest clones.

This specimen's time point label, per the study, means: baseline before first vaccination. Vaccinee samples were obtained from the UK trials COV001 and COV002, which included a single-blind randomized controlled phase 2/3 trial of AZD1222 (ChAdOx1 nCoV-19) in healthy adults. Trial participant PBMC samples were collected at day 0 and day 28 after the second dose for TCRbeta chain sequencing. This TCR derives from an adult in good health. This sample comprised peripheral blood, obtained on day 0 of AZD1222 vaccination. The sequence links TRBV9 to TRBJ2-7, and 12 junction bases match TRBD2. The DNA sequence is as follows: TGTGCCAGCAGCCCAGGACTAGCGGGGAATACGGAGTACTTC. This yields the protein CASSPGLAGNTEYF.